This entry is about one TCR beta chain. Its antigen is as yet unknown. The protocol was immunoSEQ multiplex PCR, while the TCRdb copy is restricted to in-frame clones and leaves out a portion. The table lists approximately 150,000 clones, about nine tenths of them singletons. This CDR3 spans 16 amino acids. V lost 4 bases to trimming and J lost 7 bases, with 18 bases between them. Germline V CDR1 and CDR2: SGHNT, YYREEE (reference sequence). The data are from a study of T cell responses to AZD1222 COVID-19 vaccine. The study, taken as a whole, reports: Spike-specific TCR breadth and depth rose after two AZD1222 doses. Among the donors, most were white British and more were female, and clonal diversity was possibly underestimated. Sampling captured repertoires only after the peak T cell response. Seropositivity was recorded at baseline in only a handful of AZD1222 recipients.

This chain connects TRBV5-4 to TRBJ1-6, with D unresolved. This sequence originates from an adult in good health. The sequences come from peripheral blood, collected on day 0 of AZD1222 vaccination. In DNA, the CDR3 is TGTGCCAGCAGCGGACCGGCGCCGTTCGTAAATTCACCCCTCCACTTT. Its translation is CASSGPAPFVNSPLHF.